These 21 T cell receptor beta chains came from one sample sequenced in a study of cytomegalovirus exposure and HLA in healthy donors. In the PCR, 60 Vbeta and 13 Jbeta primers were used. TCRdb keeps only in-frame clones here, not all; method: immunoSEQ multiplex PCR. The sample yields around 190,000 clones, around 83% seen once. Source material: PBMCs. The source of these receptors is a girl aged 2 to 9 in good health and CMV-seropositive.

The chain recombines TRBV11-2 with TRBJ1-1, with 8 bases fitting TRBD1. Germline V gives CDR1 SGHAT, CDR2 FQNNGV. The CDR3 sequence is 14 residues long. V dropped 5 bases and J dropped 3; count of bases not matched to a gene: 5. The DNA of the CDR3 is TGTGCCAGCAGCGACAGGGGACAGCACACTGAAGCTTTCTTT. Protein product: CASSDRGQHTEAFF. The full variable domain, completed using reference TRBV11-2 and TRBJ1-1, is EAGVAQSPRYKIIEKRQSVAFWCNPISGHATLYWYQQILGQGPKLLIQFQNNGVVDDSQLPKDRFSAERLKGVDSTLKIQPAKLEDSAVYLCASSDRGQHTEAFFGQGTRLTVV.

CDR3 loop: CATSRDLGAPGNTIYF. The CDR3 bases are TGTGCCACCAGCAGAGATTTGGGGGCACCTGGAAACACCATATATTTT. This chain joins TRBV15 and TRBJ1-3; D is perhaps TRBD1 (6 bases). V shed 0 bases and J shed 2 bases, with 11 bases lying between them. Germline-derived CDR1 and CDR2 are LNHNV and YYDKDF (reference sequence). This CDR3 spans 16 amino acids.

This clone was observed a handful of times. The genes are TRBV4-1 and TRBJ1-5; D is possibly TRBD1 (6 bases). The CDR3 sequence is 16 residues long. Trimming stripped 1 base from V and 2 bases from J, with 12 bases between. Germline loops: CDR1 MGHRA, CDR2 YSYEKL. The CDR3 loop reads CASSQGEGGGNQPQHF. The CDR3 DNA sequence: TGCGCCAGCAGCCAAGGCGAAGGGGGAGGCAATCAGCCCCAGCATTTT.

The chain has TRBV4-1 and TRBJ1-5; D possibly corresponds to TRBD1 (6 bases). The length of the CDR3 is 20 residues. Germline lookup yields CDR1 MGHRA and CDR2 YSYEKL. The V end lost 7 bases, the J end lost 2 bases, and 30 bases lay between the germline ends. CDR3 protein: CASNPSWSGQTSRGNQPQHF. CDR3 sequence (DNA): TGCGCCAGCAACCCCAGTTGGTCGGGACAAACTAGTCGTGGCAATCAGCCCCAGCATTTT.

The CDR3 region is CASSVPRTGGPYLSNQPQHF. The CDR3 coding sequence is TGTGCCAGCAGCGTCCCAAGGACAGGGGGCCCTTATCTTAGCAATCAGCCCCAGCATTTT. The V call is TRBV9, the J call TRBJ1-5, with 11 bases fitting TRBD1. Germline V gives CDR1 SGDLS, CDR2 YYNGEE. The CDR3 extends over 20 amino acids. The V and J ends lost 2 bases and 0 bases, in that order; junction bases with no gene match: 13.

The chain has TRBV29-1 and TRBJ1-1; 10 nucleotides line up with TRBD1. Per germline, CDR1 SQVTM and CDR2 ANQGSEA. This CDR3 is 16 amino acids long. V lost 4 bases, J lost 5 bases, and 13 bases stayed unmatched. The CDR3 nucleotides read TGCAGCGTTGTCCGAGACAGGGGGCGCGAGTTGACTGAAGCTTTCTTT. Protein: CSVVRDRGRELTEAFF. The variable domain in full, completed from reference TRBV29-1 and TRBJ1-1, reads SAVISQKPSRDICQRGTSLTIQCQVDSQVTMMFWYRQQPGQSLTLIATANQGSEATYESGFVIDKFPISRPNLTFSTLTVSNMSPEDSSIYLCSVVRDRGRELTEAFFGQGTRLTVV.

This chain connects TRBV7-2 to TRBJ2-4, with 7 bases lining up with TRBD1. Losses at the gene ends were 4 bases for V and 9 bases for J; bases not matched to a gene: 9. The CDR3 sequence is 14 residues long. Looked up from germline, CDR1 is SGHTA and CDR2 is FQGNSA. The chain's CDR3 is CASSSPTGAGIQYF. The CDR3, as DNA: TGTGCCAGCAGCTCCCCTACAGGGGCAGGCATTCAGTACTTC.

This chain connects TRBV2 to TRBJ2-6; tentatively, D is TRBD1 (6 bases). This CDR3 is 16 amino acids long. V was pared by 10 bases and J by 0 bases, with 16 bases between. Germline V CDR1 and CDR2: SNHLY, FYNNEI. CDR3: CATAGGQNSGANVLTF. The CDR3 bases are TGTGCCACCGCAGGCGGACAGAACTCTGGGGCCAACGTCCTGACTTTC.

This sequence joins TRBV2 and TRBJ1-5, with D unclear. The CDR3 consists of 11 residues. Germline CDR1 reads SNHLY; CDR2 reads FYNNEI. V gave up 6 bases and J gave up 11 bases, with 11 bases separating them. The CDR3 loop is CASRGERAQHF. CDR3 nucleotides: TGTGCCAGCAGGGGCGAGAGAGCCCAGCATTTT.

This sequence joins TRBV9 and TRBJ1-3; D ambiguous. This CDR3 spans 15 amino acids. Trimming left V 0 bases short and J 3 bases short, with 10 bases between. CDR1 is SGDLS, CDR2 YYNGEE, per germline. The CDR3 nucleotides are TGTGCCAGCAGCGTAGTTGGCGACTTTGGAAACACCATATATTTT. It yields the protein CASSVVGDFGNTIYF.

This chain uses TRBV6-1 with TRBJ1-2; TRBD1 aligns across 11 bases. Germline V gives CDR1 MNHNS, CDR2 SASEGT. The CDR3 loop spans 13 amino acids. Trimming cost V 5 bases and J 7 bases; bases outside gene matches: 3. DNA of the CDR3: TGTGCCAGCAGTCAGGACAGGGGGCTTGGCTACACCTTC. Its protein product is CASSQDRGLGYTF.

The table lists this clone with a count of one. V and J are TRBV6-1 and TRBJ1-4, with 7 bases lining up with TRBD1. V shed 5 bases, J shed 6 bases, and the junction held 6 bases outside the gene matches. The germline CDR1 and CDR2 sequences are MNHNS and SASEGT. The CDR3 contains 14 residues. The CDR3 loop reads CASSSGQEDEKLFF. CDR3 coding DNA: TGTGCCAGCAGTTCCGGACAGGAGGATGAAAAACTGTTTTTT.

CDR3 DNA: TGTGCCACTAGCTTTGGGACAGACGAAAACATTCAGTACTTC. Its protein product is CATSFGTDENIQYF. The rearrangement links TRBV10-3 to TRBJ2-4, with 7 positions matching TRBD1. The CDR3 contains 14 residues. The V gene's germline CDR1 is ENHRY and CDR2 SYGVKD. Trimming removed 10 bases from V and 5 bases from J; junction bases left unmatched: 11.

The chain uses TRBV4-1 and TRBJ1-1, with D possibly matching TRBD1 (5 bases). Germline CDR1 is MGHRA and CDR2 is YSYEKL. The V gene lost 1 base and the J gene lost 3 bases, with 18 bases spanning the gap. The CDR3 is made up of 17 amino acids. The CDR3 DNA sequence: TGCGCCAGCAGCCAAGTTTTCGGCTTTCGCAGGGACACTGAAGCTTTCTTT. Its translation: CASSQVFGFRRDTEAFF.

V and J are TRBV21-1 and TRBJ2-3; the D call TRBD1 from the table was never checked on the DNA. TRBV21-1 is noted as a pseudogene. This CDR3 region has 12 residues. The CDR3 sequence is CASSRTRGSQYF. CDR3 nucleotides: TGTGCCAGCAGCAGGACCAGGGGGTCGCAGTATTTT.

This clone was observed a few times. The same CDR3 also results from other DNA sequences found in this sample. This chain links TRBV9 with TRBJ1-4, with D maybe TRBD1 (5 bases). This CDR3 is built from 14 residues. Germline assignment: CDR1 SGDLS and CDR2 YYNGEE. Trimming left V 0 bases short and J 4 bases short, with 7 bases between. CDR3 sequence reads: CASSVGQGNEKLFF. The DNA for the CDR3 is TGTGCCAGCAGCGTAGGGCAGGGTAATGAAAAACTGTTTTTT.

The rearrangement uses TRBV30 and TRBJ1-5; no definite D call. The CDR3 totals 13 residues. Per germline, CDR1 GTSNPN and CDR2 SVGIG (reference sequence). Trimming took off 0 bases at V and 1 base at J, with 4 bases between the two ends. In DNA form, the CDR3 reads TGTGCCTGGAGTGTGGAGAGCAATCAGCCCCAGCATTTT. It codes for CAWSVESNQPQHF.

The rearrangement links TRBV9 to TRBJ2-2; D call uncertain. CDR1 is SGDLS, CDR2 YYNGEE, per germline. The length of the CDR3 is 13 residues. The ends were cut back, 1 base at V and 4 bases at J, with 5 bases in the middle. The CDR3, as DNA: TGTGCCAGCAGCGTACTAGGCACCGGGGAGCTGTTTTTT. It codes for CASSVLGTGELFF.

Regarding this clone: This sample includes further DNA sequences coding for the same CDR3. V usage is TRBV27 and J usage is TRBJ2-6; TRBD1 agrees at 9 bases. Germline values: CDR1 MNHEY, CDR2 SMNVEV (reference sequence). The CDR3 is 15 amino acids. Trimming removed 3 bases from V and 8 bases from J; junction bases left unmatched: 5. CDR3 amino acids: CASSFGTGWSNVLTF. The CDR3 DNA sequence: TGTGCCAGCAGTTTTGGGACAGGGTGGTCCAACGTCCTGACTTTC.

The genes are TRBV10-3 and TRBJ2-3, with a weak D call TRBD2 (6 bases). V lost 0 bases and J lost 1, with 11 bases in between. This CDR3 is 16 amino acids long. CDR1 and CDR2 (germline): ENHRY, SYGVKD. The CDR3 sequence: CAISESAGLGTDTQYF. CDR3 nucleotides: TGTGCCATCAGTGAGTCAGCGGGTCTGGGCACAGATACGCAGTATTTT.

The V gene is TRBV28, the J gene TRBJ1-3; TRBD1 might be the D (6 bases). Germline CDR1 MDHEN, CDR2 SYDVKM. Deletions cut 6 bases from V and 4 bases from J, with 16 bases between. CDR3 size: 15 residues. CDR3: CASSGLGASGNTIYF. The CDR3 DNA reads TGTGCCAGCAGCGGGCTGGGGGCATCCGGAAACACCATATATTTT.